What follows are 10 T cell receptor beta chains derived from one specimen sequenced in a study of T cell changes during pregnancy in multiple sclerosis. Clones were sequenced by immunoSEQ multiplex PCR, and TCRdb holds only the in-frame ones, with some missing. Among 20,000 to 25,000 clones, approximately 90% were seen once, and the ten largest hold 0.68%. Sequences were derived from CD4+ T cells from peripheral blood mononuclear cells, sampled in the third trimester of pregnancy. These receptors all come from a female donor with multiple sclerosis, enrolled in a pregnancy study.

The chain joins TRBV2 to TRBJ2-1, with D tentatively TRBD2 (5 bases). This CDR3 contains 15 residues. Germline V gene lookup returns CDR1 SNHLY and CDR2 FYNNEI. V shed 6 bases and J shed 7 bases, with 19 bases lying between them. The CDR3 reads CASSPAPRGSNEQFF. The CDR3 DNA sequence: TGTGCCAGCAGCCCCGCCCCCCGTGGGAGTAATGAGCAGTTCTTC.

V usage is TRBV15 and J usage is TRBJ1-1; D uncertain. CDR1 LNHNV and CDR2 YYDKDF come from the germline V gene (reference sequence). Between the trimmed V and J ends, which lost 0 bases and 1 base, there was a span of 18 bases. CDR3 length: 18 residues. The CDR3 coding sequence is TGTGCCACCAGCAGAGAGGGAGTTGCCCGTGTAGCGAACACTGAAGCTTTCTTT. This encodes CATSREGVARVANTEAFF.

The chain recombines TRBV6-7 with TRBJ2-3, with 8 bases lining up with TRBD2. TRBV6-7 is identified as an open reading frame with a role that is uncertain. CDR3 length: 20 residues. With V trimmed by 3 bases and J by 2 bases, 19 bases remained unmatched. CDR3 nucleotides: TGTGCCAGCAGTTATCCCGCCAGAGCGGGGGCACCCTATCTCACAGATACGCAGTATTTT. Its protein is CASSYPARAGAPYLTDTQYF.

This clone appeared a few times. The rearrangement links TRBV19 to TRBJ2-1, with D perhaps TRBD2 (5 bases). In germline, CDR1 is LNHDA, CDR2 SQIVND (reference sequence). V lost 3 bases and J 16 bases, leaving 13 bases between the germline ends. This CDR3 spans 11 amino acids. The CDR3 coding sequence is TGTGCCAGTAGTATCACCGGGGTCCAATTCTTC. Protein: CASSITGVQFF.

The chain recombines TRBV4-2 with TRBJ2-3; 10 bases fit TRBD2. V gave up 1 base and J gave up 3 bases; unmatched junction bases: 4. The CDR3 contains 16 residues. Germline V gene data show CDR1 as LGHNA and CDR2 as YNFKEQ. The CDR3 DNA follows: TGTGCCAGCAGCCAAGGTTCTAGCGGGGGTACAGATACGCAGTATTTT. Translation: CASSQGSSGGTDTQYF.

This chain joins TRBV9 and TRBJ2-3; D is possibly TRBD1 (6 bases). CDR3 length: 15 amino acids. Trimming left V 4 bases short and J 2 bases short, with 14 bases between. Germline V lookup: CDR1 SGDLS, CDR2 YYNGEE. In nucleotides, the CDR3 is TGTGCCAGCAGCCCAACCTGGACAGTCACAGATACGCAGTATTTT. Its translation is CASSPTWTVTDTQYF.

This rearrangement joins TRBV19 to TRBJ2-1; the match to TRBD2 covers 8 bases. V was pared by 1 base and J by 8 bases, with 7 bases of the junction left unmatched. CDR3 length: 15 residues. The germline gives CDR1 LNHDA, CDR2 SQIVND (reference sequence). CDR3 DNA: TGTGCCAGTAGTATAGGGCGGCGGGGGGCAGATGAGCAGTTCTTC. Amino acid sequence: CASSIGRRGADEQFF.

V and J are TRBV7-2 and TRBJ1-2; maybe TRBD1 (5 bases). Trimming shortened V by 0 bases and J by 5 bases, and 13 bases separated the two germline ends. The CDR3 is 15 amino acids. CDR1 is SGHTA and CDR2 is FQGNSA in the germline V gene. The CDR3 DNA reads TGTGCCAGCAGCTTAGCGCCGGGGGTCCGGTATGGCTACACCTTC. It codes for CASSLAPGVRYGYTF.

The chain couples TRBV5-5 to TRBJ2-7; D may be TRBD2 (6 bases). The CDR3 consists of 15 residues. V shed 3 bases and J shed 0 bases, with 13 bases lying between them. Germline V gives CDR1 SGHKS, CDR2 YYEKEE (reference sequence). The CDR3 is CASSSLPGVSYEQYF. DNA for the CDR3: TGTGCCAGCAGCTCGCTTCCGGGGGTCTCCTACGAGCAGTACTTC. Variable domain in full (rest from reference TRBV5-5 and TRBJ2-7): DAGVTQSPTHLIKTRGQQVTLRCSPISGHKSVSWYQQVLGQGPQFIFQYYEKEERGRGNFPDRFSARQFPNYSSELNVNALLLGDSALYLCASSSLPGVSYEQYFGPGTRLTVT.

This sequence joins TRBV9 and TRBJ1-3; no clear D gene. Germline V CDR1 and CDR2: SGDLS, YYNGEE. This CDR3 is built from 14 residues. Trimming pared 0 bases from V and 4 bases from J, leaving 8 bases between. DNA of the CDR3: TGTGCCAGCAGCGTAGCTAGTCAGGGAAACACCATATATTTT. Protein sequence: CASSVASQGNTIYF.